This T cell receptor beta chain was identified during a study of response to subunit inactivated influenza vaccine. CDR3 length: 16 residues. Trimming removed 3 bases at V and 6 bases at J, with 18 bases between. The germline V gene encodes CDR1 SGHRS and CDR2 YFSETQ. MiXCR, run by TCRdb on the RT-PCR reads, gives a single entry per CDR3 protein. There are 500,000 to 550,000 distinct CDR3 sequences in the sample; 7.6% occur only once, and roughly 13% lies in the top ten. At least ten counts were recorded for this clonotype. Its antigen is still unknown. Study findings and constraints: Authors proposed each seasonal influenza vaccination draws in few new T cells.

The starting material was PBMCs from blood, obtained around 25 months after vaccination. V is TRBV5-1 and J is TRBJ1-4; D is possibly TRBD1 (5 bases). This clonotype was obtained from a man aged 50 to 69 who received an inactivated influenza vaccine. In nucleotides, the CDR3 is TGCGCCAGCAGCTCCTATTCCGGGACTGAGTATGAAAAACTGTTTTTT. Residues: CASSSYSGTEYEKLFF.